This T cell receptor beta chain was identified in a study of T cells in Graves' hyperthyroidism and ophthalmopathy. Germline V gives CDR1 LNHDA, CDR2 SQIVND (reference sequence). The trim removed 2 bases at V and 7 bases at J, leaving 9 bases unmatched. There are 16 residues in the CDR3. Template material for amplifying TCR beta CDR3 regions consisted of RNA transcripts. The TCR CDR3 was amplified in a first-round RT-PCR using the HTBI primer set. TCRdb itself ran the multiplex PCR reads through MiXCR, one entry per CDR3 protein. Among approximately 740,000 distinct CDR3 sequences listed, around 15% were seen once.

This sequence originates from a woman in her late teens or twenties with Graves' hyperthyroidism. This chain uses TRBV19 with TRBJ1-5; 9 bases are a match to TRBD1. The sample taken for sequencing was blood. The CDR3 protein is CASSIYGQGFGQPQHF. CDR3 coding DNA: TGTGCCAGTAGTATATACGGACAGGGGTTTGGGCAGCCCCAGCATTTT.